A single sample gave rise to the 21 T cell receptor beta chains below, sequenced in a study of T cells in Graves' hyperthyroidism and ophthalmopathy. Amplification yielded TCR beta CDR3 regions, with RNA transcripts as the source. Primed by the HTBI set, a first-round RT-PCR was run on the TCR CDR3. TCRdb processed the multiplex PCR reads anew with MiXCR; each CDR3 protein has one entry. The sample holds 470,000 or so distinct CDR3 sequences, around 21% seen once. The specimen sequenced was blood. These receptors came from a man aged 18 to 30 with Graves' hyperthyroidism.

Note on this clonotype: This may be a read error, as it is one base from a much larger clone. In this CDR3 the conserved last residue, phenylalanine or tryptophan, is missing, so a read error is likely. The rearrangement links TRBV27 to TRBJ1-1, with D uncertain. Germline-derived CDR1 and CDR2 are MNHEY and SMNVEV (reference sequence). This CDR3 has 14 amino acids. The CDR3 bases are TGTGCCAGCAGTTCGCTCACAGCGAACTCTGAAGCTTTCCTT. The encoded protein is CASSSLTANSEAFL.

The rearrangement links TRBV28 to TRBJ2-2; 7 nucleotides line up with TRBD2. Per germline, CDR1 MDHEN and CDR2 SYDVKM. The CDR3 is 13 amino acids. The V segment lost 10 bases and the J segment 1 base; nucleotides outside the gene matches: 3. The CDR3 reads CAIGGGNTGELFF. DNA of the CDR3: TGTGCCATTGGGGGGGGGAACACCGGGGAGCTGTTTTTT.

The chain links TRBV27 to TRBJ1-6; unclear D gene. The ends were cut back, 4 bases at V and 4 bases at J, with 8 bases in the middle. Germline V gene data show CDR1 as MNHEY and CDR2 as SMNVEV (reference sequence). The CDR3 is 14 residues long. CDR3 residues: CASSSPHYNSPLHF. The CDR3 DNA reads TGTGCCAGCAGTTCCCCACATTATAATTCACCCCTCCACTTT.

The chain carries TRBV6-1 and TRBJ1-6; TRBD1 matches at 7 bases. V lost 7 bases to trimming and J lost 10 bases; unmatched junction nucleotides: 4. The V gene's germline CDR1 is MNHNS and CDR2 SASEGT. This CDR3 contains 12 residues. The DNA for the CDR3 is TGTGCCAGCAAAGGGGGCCTCTCACCCCTCCACTTT. Its translation is CASKGGLSPLHF.

Worth noting for this clonotype: A read error is possible here, since a much larger clone lies one base away. The final CDR3 position lacks the conserved phenylalanine or tryptophan, pointing to a likely read error. J is TRBJ2-2 and V is TRBV12-3 or TRBV12-4; D unresolved. Trimming left V 6 bases short and J 4 bases short, with 12 bases between. The CDR3 is 14 residues long. The CDR3 loop is CASRSPPGTGELFV. The CDR3 bases are TGTGCCAGCAGGAGCCCCCCAGGCACCGGGGAGCTGTTTGTT.

This clonotype was seen ten or more times. V and J are TRBV28 and TRBJ1-5; TRBD1 might be the D (6 bases). CDR1 and CDR2 from the germline V gene are MDHEN and SYDVKM. CDR3 length: 14 residues. With 6 bases removed from V and 1 base from J, the gap between germline ends came to 10 bases. CDR3 coding DNA: TGTGCCAGCAGGCTAACAGGGAGCAATCAGCCCCAGCATTTT. As protein: CASRLTGSNQPQHF.

V usage is TRBV6-5 and J usage is TRBJ2-7; 10 bases are a match to TRBD1. J gave up 1 base and V 0 bases, and 3 bases lay outside the gene matches. The CDR3 has 16 amino acids. Germline V lookup: CDR1 MNHEY, CDR2 SVGAGI. The CDR3 nucleotides read TGTGCCAGCAGTTACTCGCTGGGACAGGGGTCCTACGAGCAGTACTTC. Translation: CASSYSLGQGSYEQYF.

This clonotype was observed at least ten times. This chain joins TRBV12-3 or TRBV12-4 and TRBJ2-2; 7 positions match TRBD1. Unmatched junction bases numbered 6, after V lost 5 bases and J lost 0 bases. This CDR3 is built from 16 residues. The CDR3: CASSAPGQSNTGELFF. For the CDR3, the DNA is TGTGCCAGCAGTGCACCGGGACAGTCGAACACCGGGGAGCTGTTTTTT.

This chain uses TRBV15 with TRBJ1-1, with D tentatively TRBD1 (6 bases). V was shortened by 2 bases and J by 5 bases, with 12 bases between the two germline ends. Per the germline V gene, CDR1 is LNHNV and CDR2 is YYDKDF (reference sequence). This CDR3 is 14 amino acids long. The chain's CDR3 is CATSRLRGSTEAFF. The CDR3 nucleotides are TGTGCCACCAGCAGACTCAGGGGAAGTACTGAAGCTTTCTTT.

This chain links TRBV12-3 or TRBV12-4 with TRBJ2-7; weak D call: TRBD1 (6 bases). With 6 bases removed from V and 2 bases from J, the gap between germline ends came to 17 bases. This CDR3 is 15 amino acids long. CDR3 region: CASSPPGTWAYEQYF. CDR3 bases: TGTGCCAGCAGCCCCCCCGGGACATGGGCCTACGAGCAGTACTTC.

This clonotype was recorded many times. The chain has TRBV18 and TRBJ2-7; weak D call: TRBD1 (5 bases). This CDR3 region has 12 residues. Germline V gene data show CDR1 as KGHSH and CDR2 as LQKENI. Trimming left V 4 bases short and J 2 bases short, with 6 bases between. In DNA, the CDR3 is TGTGCCAGCTCACGACAGACCTACGAGCAGTACTTC. It specifies CASSRQTYEQYF.

This clonotype was seen repeatedly, ten times or more. This sequence joins TRBV15 and TRBJ2-7; D possibly corresponds to TRBD1 (7 bases). This CDR3 comprises 16 residues. V dropped 5 bases and J dropped 5 bases, with 22 bases sitting between them. The V gene's germline CDR1 is LNHNV and CDR2 YYDKDF (reference sequence). The CDR3 sequence is CATSAGRTGGGNEQYF. The CDR3 DNA reads as TGTGCCACCAGCGCTGGGAGGACAGGCGGAGGGAACGAGCAGTACTTC.

This clonotype was detected only a few times. V gene TRBV20-1 combines with J gene TRBJ1-3; a weak D match, TRBD1 (5 bases). The CDR3 length is 15 residues. CDR1 and CDR2 (germline): DFQATT, SNEGSKA (reference sequence). V dropped 0 bases and J dropped 6 bases, with 15 bases sitting between them. CDR3 coding DNA: TGCAGTGCTAGAGATCTCGTAGGGGTGAAAAACACCATATATTTT. Translation gives CSARDLVGVKNTIYF.

This clonotype showed up many times. This chain uses TRBV27 with TRBJ1-1, with D hard to call. Germline V CDR1 and CDR2: MNHEY, SMNVEV (reference sequence). V was pared by 6 bases and J by 8 bases, with 19 bases between. The CDR3 length is 14 residues. The CDR3 region has the DNA TGTGCCAGCAGACCCAGGTTGGTGGCCGTGGAAGCTTTCTTT. This codes for CASRPRLVAVEAFF.

This clonotype has ten or more counts. The rearrangement uses TRBV12-3 or TRBV12-4 and TRBJ1-2; 8 bases are shared with TRBD1. Trimming removed 6 bases from V and 5 bases from J; junction bases left unmatched: 5. This CDR3 is built from 13 residues. The CDR3 DNA reads as TGTGCCAGCAGCCCAGACAGGGGATATGGCTACACCTTC. The encoded protein is CASSPDRGYGYTF.

At least ten counts were recorded for this clonotype. The chain is built from TRBV27 and TRBJ1-5; 7 nucleotides match TRBD1. Germline V gives CDR1 MNHEY, CDR2 SMNVEV (reference sequence). V lost 5 bases and J lost 5; bases outside the gene matches: 12. The CDR3 consists of 16 residues. CDR3 protein: CASSLRAGGMDQPQHF. CDR3 bases: TGTGCCAGCAGTCTCCGGGCAGGGGGTATGGATCAGCCCCAGCATTTT.

The chain links TRBV4-1 to TRBJ2-7, with 8 bases lining up with TRBD2. The V and J ends lost 4 bases and 2 bases, in that order; junction bases with no gene match: 13. Germline V gives CDR1 MGHRA, CDR2 YSYEKL. This CDR3 comprises 17 residues. CDR3 sequence (DNA): TGCGCCAGCAGCCCGTGGGGCCGACTAGCGACCCCCTACGAGCAGTACTTC. As protein: CASSPWGRLATPYEQYF.

This chain uses TRBV7-9 with TRBJ2-7, with 11 positions matching TRBD2. The trim removed 1 base at V and 6 bases at J, leaving 2 bases unmatched. CDR3 length: 14 residues. Germline V gene sequence: CDR1 SEHNR, CDR2 FQNEAQ (reference sequence). The CDR3 spells CASSLVLAGGEQYF. CDR3 sequence (DNA): TGTGCCAGCAGCTTAGTCCTAGCGGGAGGCGAGCAGTACTTC.

This clonotype has at least ten counts. The chain has TRBV2 and TRBJ1-1; D may be TRBD1 (5 bases). In germline, CDR1 is SNHLY, CDR2 FYNNEI. V was cut by 8 bases and J by 11 bases, with 24 bases left in between. The CDR3 runs 14 residues. DNA for the CDR3: TGTGCCAGCGTGAGGCAGGGTTCTCTGATTATGGCTTTCTTT. Protein: CASVRQGSLIMAFF.

In this sample, this clonotype turned up many times. The chain employs TRBV19 and TRBJ2-6; 7 positions agree with TRBD1. CDR3 length: 17 residues. V was pared by 4 bases and J by 2 bases, with 8 bases of the junction left unmatched. The V gene's germline CDR1 is LNHDA and CDR2 SQIVND (reference sequence). The DNA for the CDR3 is TGTGCCAGTAGTAAAGGGACAGCTTGGACTGGGGCCAACGTCCTGACTTTC. Its translation: CASSKGTAWTGANVLTF.

This clonotype came up many times. The V gene is TRBV11-3, the J gene TRBJ2-1; 10 nucleotides align to TRBD1. Looked up from germline, CDR1 is SGHNT and CDR2 is YENEEA. V shed 6 bases, J shed 13 bases, and the junction held 6 bases outside the gene matches. The CDR3 length is 12 residues. The DNA for the CDR3 is TGTGCCAGCAGTAAGACAGGGGGCGACCAGTTCTTC. As protein: CASSKTGGDQFF.